A single sample gave rise to the 9 T cell receptor beta chains below, sequenced in a study of blood T cell repertoires in COVID-19. TCRdb keeps only in-frame clones here, not all; method: immunoSEQ multiplex PCR. This sample has roughly 390,000 clones; about 85% occur once, and the top ten carry roughly 3.7%. Sequencing used peripheral blood. Every receptor here comes from a woman younger than 35 with acute or convalescent COVID-19.

The rearrangement links TRBV3-1 (or the pseudogene TRBV3-2) to TRBJ1-2; the D gene is possibly TRBD1 (6 bases). The CDR3 sequence is 16 residues long. The germline V and J ends were trimmed by 4 bases and 2 bases, with 17 bases remaining between them. Germline V gene lookup returns CDR1 LGHDT and CDR2 YNNKEL (reference sequence). The CDR3 reads CASSPPGDIVNYGYTF. The CDR3 nucleotides read TGTGCCAGCAGCCCACCTGGGGACATCGTAAACTATGGCTACACCTTC.

CDR3 sequence: CASRVGGSSPLHF. The CDR3 DNA reads as TGTGCCAGTAGGGTAGGGGGTAGTTCACCCCTCCACTTT. J is TRBJ1-6 and V is TRBV19; D is perhaps TRBD1 (6 bases). The ends were cut back, 6 bases at V and 9 bases at J, with 12 bases in the middle. The germline V gene encodes CDR1 LNHDA and CDR2 SQIVND (reference sequence). The CDR3 spans 13 residues.

In its sample, this clone was seen once. The chain combines TRBV20-1 with TRBJ2-7; D might be TRBD1 (5 bases). The CDR3 spans 12 residues. CDR1 is DFQATT, CDR2 SNEGSKA, per germline (reference sequence). The V gene lost 3 bases and the J gene lost 6 bases, with 12 bases spanning the gap. The CDR3 loop is CSASPGYGEQYF. The DNA of the CDR3 is TGCAGTGCTAGTCCAGGGTATGGCGAGCAGTACTTC.

The chain couples TRBV6-5 to TRBJ2-5, with TRBD2 matching over 12 bases. The CDR3 has 14 amino acids. The germline CDR1 and CDR2 sequences are MNHEY and SVGAGI. Germline trimming cut 10 bases from V and 7 bases from J; bases unmatched to any gene: 10. The chain's CDR3 is CATTLAGGPGTQYF. The CDR3 nucleotides read TGTGCCACTACTCTAGCGGGAGGGCCGGGGACCCAGTACTTC.

The V gene is TRBV12-5, the J gene TRBJ1-1, with D possibly TRBD1 on 5 matching bases. This CDR3 is 15 amino acids long. V shed 6 bases and J shed 3 bases, with 17 bases lying between them. Germline V gene data show CDR1 as LGHNT and CDR2 as FRNRAP. For the CDR3, the DNA is TGTGCTAGTGGATCCGGGGGTCCCAGCCACACTGAAGCTTTCTTT. Translated: CASGSGGPSHTEAFF.

The chain couples TRBV6-1 to TRBJ1-1, with D possibly matching TRBD1 (6 bases). The CDR3 loop spans 12 amino acids. The V gene lost 5 bases and the J gene lost 7 bases, with 11 bases spanning the gap. Germline V gives CDR1 MNHNS, CDR2 SASEGT. For the CDR3, the DNA is TGTGCCAGCAGTACACAGGGCTTTGAAGCTTTCTTT. Its protein is CASSTQGFEAFF.

V gene TRBV23-1 combines with J gene TRBJ1-1; the match to TRBD1 covers 8 bases. TRBV23-1 is an ORF, with its function uncertain. This CDR3 is 15 amino acids long. V shed 7 bases, J shed 1 base, and the junction held 8 bases outside the gene matches. CDR3 protein: CASIRTGRANTEAFF. CDR3 coding DNA: TGCGCCAGCATTCGGACAGGGCGGGCGAACACTGAAGCTTTCTTT.

The genes are TRBV11-1 and TRBJ2-5; D possibly corresponds to TRBD1 (6 bases). CDR1 is SGHAT and CDR2 is FQDESV in the germline V gene (reference sequence). The V gene lost 1 base and the J gene lost 9 bases, with 15 bases spanning the gap. There are 14 residues in the CDR3. CDR3: CASSLGQEQPSQYF. The CDR3 bases are TGTGCCAGCAGCTTAGGACAGGAGCAACCGTCCCAGTACTTC.

Here the CDR3 reads CASSPRQGSSYNEQFF. CDR3 nucleotide sequence: TGCGCCAGCAGCCCCAGACAGGGGAGCTCCTACAATGAGCAGTTCTTC. The chain recombines TRBV5-1 with TRBJ2-1; 8 bases map to TRBD1. Germline CDR1 and CDR2: SGHRS and YFSETQ. The CDR3 is 16 amino acids. V trimming: 4 bases; J trimming: 0 bases; junction bases outside the gene matches: 6.